This T cell receptor beta chain came from a study of T-cell reconstitution after alpha-beta-depleted transplantation in children. This CDR3 is built from 12 residues. With 8 bases removed from V and 1 base from J, the gap between germline ends came to 11 bases. The germline CDR1 and CDR2 sequences are SQVTM and ANQGSEA. A TCRbeta library incorporating unique molecular identifiers was prepared. TCRdb processed the PCR reads anew with MiXCR; each CDR3 protein has one entry. The sample includes more than 150,000 distinct CDR3 sequences, 6.5% to 7.5% of them seen just once. This clonotype was detected only a few times.

Here the sequenced sample was PBMCs from the stem cell graft donor, taken from the stem cell graft. This rearrangement joins TRBV29-1 to TRBJ1-1; a possible D gene is TRBD1 (5 bases). The TCR originated in a human donor who donated a stem cell graft to a child with Wiskott-Aldrich syndrome. The DNA for the CDR3 is TGCAGCCTGCGGGACGGGAACACTGAAGCTTTCTTT. Translated, it gives CSLRDGNTEAFF.